Presented here are 14 T cell receptor beta chains from one specimen sequenced in a study of blood T cells in healthy people across ages (dated by TCRdb to the mid-2010s). Library method: 5' RACE. The instrument given in TCRdb is Illumina HiSeq 2500. A second PCR of roughly 7 to 11 cycles was run with a J-beta primer mix and a sample-barcoded 5' primer. The raw public data were reprocessed by TCRdb itself: fastp quality trimming at Q25, MiXCR clonotype calling, in-frame beta chains only. Merged by CDR3 protein, the rows form single entries marked with the most common genes and DNA. The sample yields 1.5 million to 2 million distinct CDR3 sequences; approximately 50% were counted once. The ten largest clonotypes hold less than 2.5% of the sample. The sample taken for sequencing was blood. Receptors originate from a woman aged 40 to 50 in good health.

The chain carries TRBV6-5 and TRBJ1-2; D may be TRBD1 (5 bases). CDR1 and CDR2 from the germline V gene are MNHEY and SVGAGI. There are 13 residues in the CDR3. V was clipped by 5 bases and J by 5 bases, with 12 bases between them. This CDR3 is CASSDHQGYGYTF. DNA of the CDR3: TGTGCCAGCAGTGACCACCAGGGTTATGGCTACACCTTC.

This chain uses TRBV9 with TRBJ1-6, with TRBD1 matching over 11 bases. CDR3 size: 16 residues. The ends lost 4 bases at V and 8 bases at J; junction bases unmatched: 8. Per germline, CDR1 SGDLS and CDR2 YYNGEE. The CDR3 loop reads CASSSGQGARDSPLHF. As DNA, the CDR3 is TGTGCCAGCAGCAGTGGACAGGGGGCGCGTGATTCACCCCTCCACTTT.

The chain combines TRBV25-1 with TRBJ2-1; TRBD1 matches 9 bases. Germline V gives CDR1 MGHDK, CDR2 SYGVNS. There are 14 residues in the CDR3. After removal of 4 bases from V and 9 bases from J, the junction contained 7 bases not matched to a gene. The CDR3 reads CASSGDRAHGEQFF. CDR3 in DNA: TGTGCCAGCAGTGGGGACAGGGCTCATGGTGAGCAGTTCTTC.

In the case of this clonotype: Germline is not matched at one junction end, which may reflect a read error. The gene calls are TRBV4-3 and TRBJ2-3; 7 bases are shared with TRBD1. CDR3 length: 17 amino acids. Germline assignment: CDR1 LGHNA and CDR2 YSLEER. The CDR3 loop reads CASSHSGQFPSIDTQYF. The CDR3 bases are TGCGCCAGCAGCCACTCGGGACAGTTCCCTAGCATAGATACGCAGTATTTT.

This clonotype turned up a few times. J is TRBJ2-3 and V is TRBV6-6; 10 nucleotides match TRBD2. Germline V gene sequence: CDR1 MNHNY, CDR2 SVGAGI (reference sequence). Trimming cost V 0 bases and J 2 bases; bases outside gene matches: 5. The CDR3 contains 17 residues. CDR3 bases: TGTGCCAGCAGTTACTCGCTAGCGGGGGCCCCCACAGATACGCAGTATTTT. Amino acid sequence: CASSYSLAGAPTDTQYF.

V gene TRBV20-1 combines with J gene TRBJ2-3, with a weak D call TRBD2 (6 bases). The CDR3 extends over 13 amino acids. Trimming took off 3 bases at V and 4 bases at J, with 11 bases between the two ends. Germline CDR1 reads DFQATT; CDR2 reads SNEGSKA (reference sequence). The CDR3 DNA reads TGCAGTGCTAGGTCGGGGGTATCAGATACGCAGTATTTT. This translates into CSARSGVSDTQYF.

V usage is TRBV7-2 and J usage is TRBJ2-7; D uncertain. The CDR3 is made up of 12 amino acids. Germline V CDR1 and CDR2: SGHTA, FQGNSA. V was trimmed by 8 bases and J by 0 bases, leaving 8 bases between them. The CDR3 DNA follows: TGTGCCAGCGAGCAAAACTCCTACGAGCAGTACTTC. Amino acid sequence: CASEQNSYEQYF.

V is TRBV27 and J is TRBJ2-5, with a possible D match to TRBD2 (6 bases). This CDR3 spans 14 amino acids. Germline CDR1 and CDR2: MNHEY and SMNVEV (reference sequence). Trimming took 1 base from V and 3 from J, leaving 9 bases between them. The CDR3 DNA sequence: TGTGCCAGCAGTTTATTGACTAGTAAAGAGACCCAGTACTTC. Amino acids: CASSLLTSKETQYF.

V usage is TRBV6-5 and J usage is TRBJ2-4; D is possibly TRBD2 (5 bases). The J call may be mistaken, given a closer DNA end match to TRBJ2-5. The CDR3 extends over 13 amino acids. CDR1 MNHEY and CDR2 SVGAGI come from the germline V gene. The CDR3 DNA sequence: TGTGCCAGCAGTGAGGGCCCGCTGGAGACCCAGTACTTC. Its translation is CASSEGPLETQYF.

This chain joins TRBV5-1 and TRBJ1-4, with a possible D match to TRBD1 (6 bases). V lost 6 bases to trimming and J lost 4 bases, with 16 bases between them. CDR1 is SGHRS and CDR2 is YFSETQ in the germline V gene. The CDR3 covers 15 residues. The CDR3 is CASTREGGLNEKLFF. In nucleotides, the CDR3 is TGCGCCAGCACTAGAGAGGGGGGGCTTAATGAAAAACTGTTTTTT.

The table lists this clonotype with a few counts. The gene calls are TRBV2 and TRBJ2-7; tentative D call: TRBD1 (5 bases). Germline assignment: CDR1 SNHLY and CDR2 FYNNEI. The V gene lost 0 bases and the J gene lost 0 bases, with 15 bases spanning the gap. The CDR3 is 17 residues long. CDR3 bases: TGTGCCAGCAGTGAAGCGGGTCGCAGGGCGAGCTCCTACGAGCAGTACTTC. Protein: CASSEAGRRASSYEQYF.

The V gene is TRBV6-2 or TRBV6-3, the J gene TRBJ1-6; no clear D gene. CDR1 and CDR2 (germline): MNHEY, SVGEGT. The CDR3 spans 14 residues. V lost 3 bases and J lost 7, with 10 bases in between. The CDR3 region has the DNA TGTGCCAGCAGTTATGGGCAGAGCAATTCACCCCTCCACTTT. Translation: CASSYGQSNSPLHF.

This chain links TRBV11-2 with TRBJ1-4, with D uncertain. Germline CDR1 and CDR2: SGHAT and FQNNGV. CDR3 length: 16 amino acids. V lost 5 bases and J lost 3, with 16 bases in between. CDR3: CASSKEAGSSNEKLFF. CDR3 coding DNA: TGTGCCAGCAGCAAGGAGGCGGGAAGCTCTAATGAAAAACTGTTTTTT.

The CDR3 DNA is TGTGCCAGCAGCCCCTCTATGTTTGGGAACACTGAAGCTTTCTTT. Translating it yields CASSPSMFGNTEAFF. The chain combines TRBV3-1 with TRBJ1-1; D is unclear. Trimming took off 4 bases at V and 1 base at J, with 13 bases between the two ends. CDR3 length: 15 residues. CDR1 and CDR2 from the germline V gene are LGHDT and YNNKEL (reference sequence).